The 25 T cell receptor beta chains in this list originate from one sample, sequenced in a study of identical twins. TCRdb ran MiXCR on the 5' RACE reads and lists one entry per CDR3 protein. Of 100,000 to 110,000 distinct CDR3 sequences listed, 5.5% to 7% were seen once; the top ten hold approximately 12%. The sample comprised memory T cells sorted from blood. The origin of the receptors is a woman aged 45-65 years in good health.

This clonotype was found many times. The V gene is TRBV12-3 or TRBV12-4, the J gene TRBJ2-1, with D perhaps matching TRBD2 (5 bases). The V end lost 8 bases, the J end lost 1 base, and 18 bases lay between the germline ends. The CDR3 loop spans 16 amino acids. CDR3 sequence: CASGPSPLDSYNEQFF. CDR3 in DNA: TGTGCCAGCGGCCCTTCCCCACTAGATTCCTACAATGAGCAGTTCTTC.

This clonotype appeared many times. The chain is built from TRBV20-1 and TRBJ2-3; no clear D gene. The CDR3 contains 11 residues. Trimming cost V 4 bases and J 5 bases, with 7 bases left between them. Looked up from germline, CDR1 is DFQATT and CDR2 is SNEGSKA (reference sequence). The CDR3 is CSAKDRDTQYF. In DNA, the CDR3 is TGCAGTGCTAAGGACCGAGATACGCAGTATTTT.

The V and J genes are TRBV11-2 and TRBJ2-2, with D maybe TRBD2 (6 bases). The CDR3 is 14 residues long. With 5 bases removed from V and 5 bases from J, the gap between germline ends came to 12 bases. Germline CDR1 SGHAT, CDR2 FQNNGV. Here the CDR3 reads CASSMRDRTGELFF. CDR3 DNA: TGTGCCAGCAGCATGCGGGACCGAACCGGGGAGCTGTTTTTT.

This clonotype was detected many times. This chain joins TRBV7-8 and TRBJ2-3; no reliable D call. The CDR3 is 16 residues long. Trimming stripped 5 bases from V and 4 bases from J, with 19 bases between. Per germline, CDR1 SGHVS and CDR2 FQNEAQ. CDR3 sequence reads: CASSPRRGVGSDTQYF. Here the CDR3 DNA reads TGTGCCAGCAGCCCTAGGCGAGGAGTGGGCTCAGATACGCAGTATTTT.

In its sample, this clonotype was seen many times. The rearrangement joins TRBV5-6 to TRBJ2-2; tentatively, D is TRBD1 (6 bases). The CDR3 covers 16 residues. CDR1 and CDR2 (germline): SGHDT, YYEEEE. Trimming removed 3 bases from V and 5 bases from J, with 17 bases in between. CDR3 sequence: CASSSVLDRVTGELFF. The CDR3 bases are TGTGCCAGCAGCTCCGTCTTGGACAGAGTAACCGGGGAGCTGTTTTTT. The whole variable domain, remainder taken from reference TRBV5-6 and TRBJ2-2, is DAGVTQSPTHLIKTRGQQVTLRCSPKSGHDTVSWYQQALGQGPQFIFQYYEEEERQRGNFPDRFSGHQFPNYSSELNVNALLLGDSALYLCASSSVLDRVTGELFFGEGSRLTVL.

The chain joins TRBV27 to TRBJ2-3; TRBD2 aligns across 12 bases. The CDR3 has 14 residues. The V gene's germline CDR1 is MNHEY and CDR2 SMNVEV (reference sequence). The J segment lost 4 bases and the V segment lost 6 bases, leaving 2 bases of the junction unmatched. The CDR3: CASRGLAGADTQYF. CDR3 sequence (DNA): TGTGCCAGCAGGGGACTAGCGGGCGCAGATACGCAGTATTTT.

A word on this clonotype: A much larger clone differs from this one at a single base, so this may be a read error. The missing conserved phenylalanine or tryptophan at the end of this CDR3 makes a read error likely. The DNA of the CDR3 is TGTGCCAGCAGTTTCTCGCAGGTCTATGGCTACACCCTC. It encodes CASSFSQVYGYTL. V usage is TRBV12-3 or TRBV12-4 and J usage is TRBJ1-2, with unresolved D. There are 13 residues in the CDR3. Trimming pared 3 bases from V and 4 bases from J, leaving 9 bases between.

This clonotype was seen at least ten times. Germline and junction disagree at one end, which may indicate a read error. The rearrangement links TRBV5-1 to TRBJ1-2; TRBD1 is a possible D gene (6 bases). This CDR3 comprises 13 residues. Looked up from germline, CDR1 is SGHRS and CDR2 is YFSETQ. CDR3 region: CASSQAGANGYTF. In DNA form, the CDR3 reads TGCGCCAGCAGCCAGGCAGGGGCGAATGGCTATACCTTC. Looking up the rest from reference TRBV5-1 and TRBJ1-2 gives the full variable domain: KAGVTQTPRYLIKTRGQQVTLSCSPISGHRSVSWYQQTPGQGLQFLFEYFSETQRNKGNFPGRFSGRQFSNSRSEMNVSTLELGDSALYLCASSQAGANGYTFGSGTRLTVV.

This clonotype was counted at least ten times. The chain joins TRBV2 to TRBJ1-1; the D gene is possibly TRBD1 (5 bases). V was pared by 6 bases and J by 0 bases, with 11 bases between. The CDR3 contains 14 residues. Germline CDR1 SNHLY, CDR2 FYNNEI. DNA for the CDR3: TGTGCCAGCAGGAAGGGGTTAGTGAACACTGAAGCTTTCTTT. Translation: CASRKGLVNTEAFF.

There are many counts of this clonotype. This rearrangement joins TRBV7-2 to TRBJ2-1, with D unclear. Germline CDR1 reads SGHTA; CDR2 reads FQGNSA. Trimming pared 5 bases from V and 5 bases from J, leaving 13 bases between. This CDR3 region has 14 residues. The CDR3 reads CASSQKPGHNEQFF. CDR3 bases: TGTGCCAGCAGCCAAAAACCAGGACACAATGAGCAGTTCTTC.

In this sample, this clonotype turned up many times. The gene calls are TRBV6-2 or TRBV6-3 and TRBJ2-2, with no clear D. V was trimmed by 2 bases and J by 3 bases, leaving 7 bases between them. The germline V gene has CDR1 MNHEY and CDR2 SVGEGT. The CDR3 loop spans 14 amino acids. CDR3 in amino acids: CASSYGRDTGELFF. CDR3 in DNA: TGTGCCAGCAGTTACGGACGGGACACCGGGGAGCTGTTTTTT.

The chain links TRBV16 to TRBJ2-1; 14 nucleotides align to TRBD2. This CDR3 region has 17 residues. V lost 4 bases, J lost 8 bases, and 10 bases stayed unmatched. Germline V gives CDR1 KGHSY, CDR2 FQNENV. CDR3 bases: TGTGCCAGCAGCCCACCCCCTGGGACTAGCGGGAGACATGAGCAGTTCTTC. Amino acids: CASSPPPGTSGRHEQFF.

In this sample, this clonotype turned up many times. DNA of the CDR3: TGTGCCAGCAGCCCACTGACTAGCGGGAGGGTAAGGTATGAGCAGTTCTTC. Its translation is CASSPLTSGRVRYEQFF. V usage is TRBV9 and J usage is TRBJ2-1; 14 bases are a match to TRBD2. The CDR3 spans 17 residues. V lost 4 bases, J lost 8 bases, and 11 bases stayed unmatched. CDR1 SGDLS and CDR2 YYNGEE come from the germline V gene.

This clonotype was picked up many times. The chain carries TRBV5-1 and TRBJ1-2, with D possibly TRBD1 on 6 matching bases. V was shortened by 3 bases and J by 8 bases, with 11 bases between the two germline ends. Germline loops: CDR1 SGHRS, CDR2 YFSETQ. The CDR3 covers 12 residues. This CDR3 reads CASSSGGAGYTF. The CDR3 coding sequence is TGCGCCAGCAGCTCTGGGGGCGCCGGCTACACCTTC.

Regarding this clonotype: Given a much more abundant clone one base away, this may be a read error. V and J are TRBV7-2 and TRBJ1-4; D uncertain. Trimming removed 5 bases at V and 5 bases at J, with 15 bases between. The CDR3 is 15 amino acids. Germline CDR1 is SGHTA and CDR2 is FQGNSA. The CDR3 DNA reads TGTGCCAGCAGCCACGGCTTCGTCAGAAATGAAAAACTGTTTTTT. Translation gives CASSHGFVRNEKLFF.

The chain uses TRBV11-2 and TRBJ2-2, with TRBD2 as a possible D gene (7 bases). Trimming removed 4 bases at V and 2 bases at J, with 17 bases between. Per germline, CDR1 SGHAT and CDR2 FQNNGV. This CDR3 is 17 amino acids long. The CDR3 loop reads CASSYLLGGANTGELFF. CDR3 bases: TGTGCCAGCAGCTATCTCTTGGGGGGGGCAAACACCGGGGAGCTGTTTTTT. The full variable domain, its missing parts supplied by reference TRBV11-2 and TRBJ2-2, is EAGVAQSPRYKIIEKRQSVAFWCNPISGHATLYWYQQILGQGPKLLIQFQNNGVVDDSQLPKDRFSAERLKGVDSTLKIQPAKLEDSAVYLCASSYLLGGANTGELFFGEGSRLTVL.

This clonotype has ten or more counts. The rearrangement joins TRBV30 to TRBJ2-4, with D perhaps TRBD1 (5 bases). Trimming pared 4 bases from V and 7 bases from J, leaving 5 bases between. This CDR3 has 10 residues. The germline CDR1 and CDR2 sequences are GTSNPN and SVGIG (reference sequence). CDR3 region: CAWKGNIQYF. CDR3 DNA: TGTGCCTGGAAGGGGAACATTCAGTACTTC.

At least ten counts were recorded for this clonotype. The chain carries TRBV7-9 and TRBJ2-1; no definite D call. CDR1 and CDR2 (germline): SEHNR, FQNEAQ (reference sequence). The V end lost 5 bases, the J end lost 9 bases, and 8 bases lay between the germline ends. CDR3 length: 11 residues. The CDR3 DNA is TGTGCCAGCAGCCTGGGATCTGAGCAGTTCTTC. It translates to CASSLGSEQFF.

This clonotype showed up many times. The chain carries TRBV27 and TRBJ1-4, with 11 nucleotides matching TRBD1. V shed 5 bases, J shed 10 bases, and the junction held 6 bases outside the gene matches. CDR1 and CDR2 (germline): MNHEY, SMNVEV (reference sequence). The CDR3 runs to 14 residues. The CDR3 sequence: CASSAGQGGAKLFF. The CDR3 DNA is TGTGCCAGCAGTGCGGGACAGGGGGGAGCAAAACTGTTTTTT.

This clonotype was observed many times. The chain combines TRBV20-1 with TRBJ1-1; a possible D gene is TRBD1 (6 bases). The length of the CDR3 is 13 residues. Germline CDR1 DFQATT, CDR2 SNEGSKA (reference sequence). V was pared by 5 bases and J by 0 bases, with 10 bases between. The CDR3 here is CSAPRGLNTEAFF. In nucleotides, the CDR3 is TGCAGTGCTCCCAGGGGCTTGAACACTGAAGCTTTCTTT.

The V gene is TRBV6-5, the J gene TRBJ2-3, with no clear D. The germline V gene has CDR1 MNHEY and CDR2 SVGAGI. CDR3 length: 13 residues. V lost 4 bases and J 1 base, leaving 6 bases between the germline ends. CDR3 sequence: CASSLKGTDTQYF. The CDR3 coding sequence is TGTGCCAGCAGTTTGAAGGGCACAGATACGCAGTATTTT.

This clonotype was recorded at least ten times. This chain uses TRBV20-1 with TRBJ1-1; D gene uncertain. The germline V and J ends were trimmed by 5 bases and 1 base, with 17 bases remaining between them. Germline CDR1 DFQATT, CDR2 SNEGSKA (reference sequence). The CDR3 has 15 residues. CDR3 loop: CSAPREGRRNTEAFF. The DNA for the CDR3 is TGCAGTGCTCCCCGGGAAGGGCGGAGGAACACTGAAGCTTTCTTT.

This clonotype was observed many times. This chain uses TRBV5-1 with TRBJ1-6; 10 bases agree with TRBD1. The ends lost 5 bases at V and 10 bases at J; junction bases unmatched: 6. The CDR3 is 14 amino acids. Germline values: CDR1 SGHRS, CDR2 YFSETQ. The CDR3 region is CASRRDRGGSPLHF. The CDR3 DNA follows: TGCGCCAGCAGGCGGGACAGGGGTGGCTCACCCCTCCACTTT. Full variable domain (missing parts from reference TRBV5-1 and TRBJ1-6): KAGVTQTPRYLIKTRGQQVTLSCSPISGHRSVSWYQQTPGQGLQFLFEYFSETQRNKGNFPGRFSGRQFSNSRSEMNVSTLELGDSALYLCASRRDRGGSPLHFGNGTRLTVT.

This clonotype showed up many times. The CDR3 DNA reads TGTGCCAGCTCACCACCGTCTCGGGGGCAGAACTATGGCTACACCTTC. Translation: CASSPPSRGQNYGYTF. The J gene is TRBJ1-2, the V gene TRBV18; the D gene is possibly TRBD1 (6 bases). Trimming cost V 0 bases and J 2 bases, with 13 bases left between them. Germline CDR1 reads KGHSH; CDR2 reads LQKENI. This CDR3 contains 16 residues. Combining the CDR3 with reference TRBV18 and TRBJ1-2 gives the whole variable domain NAGVMQNPRHLVRRRGQEARLRCSPMKGHSHVYWYRQLPEEGLKFMVYLQKENIIDESGMPKERFSAEFPKEGPSILRIQQVVRGDSAAYFCASSPPSRGQNYGYTFGSGTRLTVV.

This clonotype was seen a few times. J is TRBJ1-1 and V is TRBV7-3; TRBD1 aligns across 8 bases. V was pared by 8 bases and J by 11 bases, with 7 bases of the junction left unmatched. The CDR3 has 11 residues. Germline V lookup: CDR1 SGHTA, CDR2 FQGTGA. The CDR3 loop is CASGTGGPAFF. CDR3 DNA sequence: TGTGCCAGCGGAACAGGGGGGCCCGCTTTCTTT. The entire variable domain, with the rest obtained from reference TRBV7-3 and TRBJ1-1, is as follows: GAGVSQTPSNKVTEKGKYVELRCDPISGHTALYWYRQSLGQGPEFLIYFQGTGAADDSGLPNDRFFAVRPEGSVSTLKIQRTERGDSAVYLCASGTGGPAFFGQGTRLTVV.